Listed here are 20 T cell receptor beta chains from one sample, sequenced in a study of T cells in women clearing cervical HPV infection (dated by TCRdb to the late 2010s). The library was generated by the immunoSEQ multiplex PCR assay. TCRdb mirrors the immuneACCESS table, restricted to in-frame sequences. Some clones are absent from its copies; in checked studies, under half trace to an unresolved V gene, and the reason for the others is unknown. This sample's listing comprises under 35,000 clones. The ten largest clones add up to around 7% of the sample. The material sequenced was blood buffy coat. Receptors originate from a woman between 18 and 70 years old with a cervical HPV16 infection that either progressed to CIN3+ or cleared (not recorded which).

Regarding this clone: The read ends 3 residues before the CDR3 terminus; that terminus is restored from the germline J gene. The V gene is TRBV4-1, the J gene TRBJ2-5; maybe TRBD1 (5 bases). Per germline, CDR1 MGHRA and CDR2 YSYEKL. This CDR3 is 17 amino acids long. Trimming took off 5 bases at V and 2 bases at J, with 21 bases between the two ends. CDR3 protein: CASSSRLRADSQETQYF. The part of the CDR3 DNA that was read is TGCGCCAGCAGCTCAAGATTAAGGGCCGACAGTCAAGAGACC.

On this clone: The CDR3 end falls 3 residues outside the read, so it is completed with the germline J gene. The V and J genes are TRBV20-1 and TRBJ1-6; D is possibly TRBD1 (6 bases). This CDR3 has 15 amino acids. Germline V CDR1 and CDR2: DFQATT, SNEGSKA (reference sequence). Trimming pared 6 bases from V and 7 bases from J, leaving 19 bases between. The CDR3 bases that were read are TGCAGTGCAAGTAGCCGCGCGCAGGGGAATTCACCC. Translation gives CSASSRAQGNSP. The CDR3 as a whole reads CSASSRAQGNSPLHF.

A note on this clone: The CDR3 end is not reached by the read, which stops 3 residues before it; the germline J gene fills it in. V and J are TRBV2 and TRBJ1-1, with 8 bases identical to TRBD1. The V and J ends lost 3 bases and 4 bases, in that order; junction bases with no gene match: 4. CDR3 size: 14 residues. Germline values: CDR1 SNHLY, CDR2 FYNNEI. The CDR3 protein is CASSDDRGVTEAFF. Partial CDR3 DNA: TGTGCCAGCAGTGACGACAGGGGTGTCACTGAA.

As for this clone: The CDR3 is cut off 3 residues early in the read; its end comes from the germline J gene. The chain employs TRBV14 and TRBJ1-2, with 10 bases identical to TRBD1. Trimming cost V 5 bases and J 4 bases; bases outside gene matches: 4. Per the germline V gene, CDR1 is SGHDN and CDR2 is FVKESK. CDR3 length: 14 residues. This CDR3 is CASSYGQGGYGYTF. Incomplete CDR3 DNA: TGTGCCAGCAGCTACGGACAGGGGGGCTATGGC.

The chain's CDR3 is CASSSSGTGIYTDTQYF. CDR3 DNA (partial): TGCGCCAGCAGCTCCTCCGGGACAGGGATATACACAGATACG. This chain uses TRBV5-1 with TRBJ2-3; 9 bases are a match to TRBD1. The read ends 3 residues early relative to the CDR3; the germline J gene fills the gap. Trimming took 3 bases from V and 2 from J; bases not matched to a gene: 10. CDR1 and CDR2 (germline): SGHRS, YFSETQ. The CDR3 sequence is 17 residues long.

Turning to this clone: The CDR3 end is not reached by the read, which stops 3 residues before it; the germline J gene fills it in. The rearrangement links TRBV20-1 to TRBJ2-2; 7 positions match TRBD2. The ends lost 6 bases at V and 6 bases at J; junction bases unmatched: 4. There are 12 residues in the CDR3. Germline CDR1 and CDR2: DFQATT and SNEGSKA (reference sequence). CDR3 bases read: TGCAGTGCCTGGACTAGTCCCGGGGAG. It yields the protein CSAWTSPGE. The entire CDR3 sequence reads CSAWTSPGELFF.

On this clone itself: The read finishes 3 residues shy of the CDR3 end, and the germline J gene is used to complete it. This chain links TRBV24-1 with TRBJ1-1, with 9 bases matching TRBD1. The germline V gene has CDR1 KGHDR and CDR2 SFDVKD. The CDR3 spans 15 residues. The junction had 1 base not matched to a gene; V was cut back by 3 bases and J by 0 bases. The CDR3 here is CATSDRDRVNTEAFF. The sequenced part of the CDR3 DNA is TGTGCCACCAGTGATAGGGACAGGGTGAACACTGAA.

Details on this clone: With the read ending 3 residues before the CDR3 end, the germline J gene is used to fill in that end. J is TRBJ2-5 and V is TRBV11-2; the D is unclear. Deletions cut 5 bases from V and 2 bases from J, with 3 bases between. Germline assignment: CDR1 SGHAT and CDR2 FQNNGV. The CDR3 extends over 11 amino acids. This CDR3 reads CASSRQETQYF. The part of the CDR3 DNA that was read is TGTGCCAGCAGCCGGCAAGAGACC.

This CDR3 reads CAWGGSSYEQYF. The DNA read from the CDR3 is TGTGCCTGGGGGGGGAGCTCCTACGAG. The J gene is TRBJ2-7, the V gene TRBV4-2; 7 nucleotides line up with TRBD2. The observed sequence ends 3 residues before the CDR3 terminus, with the missing tail filled in from the germline J gene. The V gene's germline CDR1 is LGHNA and CDR2 YNFKEQ. V shed 11 bases, J shed 0 bases, and the junction held 4 bases outside the gene matches. The CDR3 has 12 residues.

In the case of this clone: The DNA ends 3 residues before the CDR3 does, and the rest of the CDR3 is filled in from the germline J gene. The chain carries TRBV4-1 and TRBJ1-5; TRBD1 agrees at 8 bases. There are 15 residues in the CDR3. V shed 1 base, J shed 3 bases, and the junction held 2 bases outside the gene matches. Germline V gene lookup returns CDR1 MGHRA and CDR2 YSYEKL. The CDR3 bases that were read are TGCGCCAGCAGCCAAGGGGACAGGCTCAATCAGCCC. Amino acid sequence: CASSQGDRLNQP. Given in full, the CDR3 is CASSQGDRLNQPQHF.

As for this clone: The missing CDR3 end, 3 residues past where the read stops, is filled in from the germline J gene. This sequence joins TRBV30 and TRBJ2-1, with TRBD2 matching over 7 bases. From germline, CDR1 is GTSNPN and CDR2 SVGIG (reference sequence). With 2 bases clipped from V and 3 bases from J, the junction kept 1 base outside the gene matches. The CDR3 consists of 13 residues. The CDR3 bases that were read are TGTGCCTGGAGTAGCGGGGACTACAATGAG. Its protein is CAWSSGDYNE. The entire CDR3 protein reads CAWSSGDYNEQFF.

Remarks on this clone: Read coverage stops 3 residues before the CDR3 terminus; the germline J gene supplies the remainder. The genes are TRBV6-1 and TRBJ2-3; TRBD2 aligns across 9 bases. V dropped 1 base and J dropped 0; count of bases not matched to a gene: 8. The CDR3 is made up of 18 amino acids. In germline, CDR1 is MNHNS, CDR2 SASEGT. CDR3 bases read: TGTGCCAGCAGTGAAGGAGCGGGGGGCCCCTTTAGCACAGATACG. It is translated as CASSEGAGGPFSTDT. The full CDR3 is CASSEGAGGPFSTDTQYF.

As regards this clone: The missing CDR3 end, 3 residues past where the read stops, is filled in from the germline J gene. The J gene is TRBJ2-1, the V gene TRBV19; 9 positions match TRBD1. CDR3 length: 14 residues. Germline V gene lookup returns CDR1 LNHDA and CDR2 SQIVND (reference sequence). The junction had 4 bases not matched to a gene; V was cut back by 3 bases and J by 7 bases. CDR3 protein: CASSMTGGANEQFF. CDR3 DNA (partial): TGTGCCAGTAGTATGACAGGGGGAGCAAATGAG.

A remark on this clone: Read coverage stops 3 residues before the CDR3 terminus; the germline J gene supplies the remainder. The chain combines TRBV29-1 with TRBJ2-7; 10 nucleotides align to TRBD2. This CDR3 has 15 residues. The ends lost 3 bases at V and 2 bases at J; junction bases unmatched: 7. Germline-derived CDR1 and CDR2 are SQVTM and ANQGSEA. The CDR3 protein is CSVERGSGGTYEQYF. CDR3 DNA, as far as it was read: TGCAGCGTTGAGAGGGGTAGCGGGGGGACCTACGAG.

Comments on this clone: The CDR3 end lies 3 residues beyond the end of the read and is filled in from the germline J gene. The chain joins TRBV30 to TRBJ2-5, with 9 bases matching TRBD2. The length of the CDR3 is 14 residues. Germline V lookup: CDR1 GTSNPN, CDR2 SVGIG (reference sequence). J lost 5 bases, V lost 0 bases, and 4 bases had no gene match. CDR3 protein: CAWSVLAGGETQYF. The sequenced CDR3 bases are TGTGCCTGGAGTGTACTTGCGGGGGGGGAGACC.

Points on this clone: With the read ending 3 residues before the CDR3 end, the germline J gene is used to fill in that end. The chain joins TRBV6-1 to TRBJ2-6, with TRBD1 matching 8 bases. This CDR3 is 16 amino acids long. Per germline, CDR1 MNHNS and CDR2 SASEGT. V dropped 4 bases and J dropped 0; count of bases not matched to a gene: 2. The covered CDR3 bases are TGTGCCAGCAGTGGGACAGGGTTCTCTGGGGCCAACGTC. Encoded protein: CASSGTGFSGANV. The CDR3 reads in full as CASSGTGFSGANVLTF.

Worth noting for this clone: The read finishes 3 residues shy of the CDR3 end, and the germline J gene is used to complete it. The V gene is TRBV24-1, the J gene TRBJ1-2; 7 bases map to TRBD1. From germline, CDR1 is KGHDR and CDR2 SFDVKD. This CDR3 has 14 amino acids. The CDR3 sequence is CATSDPWTGGGYTF. The sequenced part of the CDR3 DNA is TGTGCCACCAGTGATCCCTGGACAGGCGGGGGC.

CDR3 protein: CASSLWTRETQYF. CDR3 DNA, as far as it was read: TGTGCCAGCAGCTTATGGACTAGGGAGACC. The chain carries TRBV7-2 and TRBJ2-5; 7 bases match TRBD2. The CDR3 is cut off 3 residues early in the read; its end comes from the germline J gene. The germline V gene encodes CDR1 SGHTA and CDR2 FQGNSA. After removal of 2 bases from V and 5 bases from J, the junction contained 2 bases not matched to a gene. This CDR3 has 13 amino acids.

Comment on this clone: The CDR3 end falls 3 residues outside the read, so it is completed with the germline J gene. This chain links TRBV7-3 with TRBJ2-5, with 12 bases aligning to TRBD2. V lost 5 bases, J lost 5 bases, and 6 bases stayed unmatched. The germline gives CDR1 SGHTA, CDR2 FQGTGA. The CDR3 spans 15 residues. CDR3 DNA (partial): TGTGCCAGCAGCCCAGAAGGACTAGCGGGGGAGACC. It specifies CASSPEGLAGET. The entire CDR3 protein reads CASSPEGLAGETQYF.

Points on this clone: With the read ending 3 residues before the CDR3 end, the germline J gene is used to fill in that end. The J gene is TRBJ2-5, the V gene TRBV30; D call uncertain. In germline, CDR1 is GTSNPN, CDR2 SVGIG (reference sequence). The CDR3 is made up of 11 amino acids. V lost 2 bases and J 2 bases, leaving 3 bases between the germline ends. Incomplete CDR3 DNA: TGTGCCTGGAGTAGGCAAGAGACC. Protein sequence: CAWSRQET. The entire CDR3 reads CAWSRQETQYF.